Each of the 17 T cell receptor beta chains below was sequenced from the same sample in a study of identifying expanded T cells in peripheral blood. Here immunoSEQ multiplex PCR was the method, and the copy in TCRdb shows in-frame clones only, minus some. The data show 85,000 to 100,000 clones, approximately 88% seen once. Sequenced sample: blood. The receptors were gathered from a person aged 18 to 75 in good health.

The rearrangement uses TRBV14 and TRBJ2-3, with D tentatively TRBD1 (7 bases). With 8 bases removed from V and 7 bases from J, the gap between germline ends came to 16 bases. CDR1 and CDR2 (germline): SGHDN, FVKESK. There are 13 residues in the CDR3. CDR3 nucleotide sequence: TGTGCCAGCTTGACAGGGAGGCATTATACGCAGTATTTT. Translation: CASLTGRHYTQYF.

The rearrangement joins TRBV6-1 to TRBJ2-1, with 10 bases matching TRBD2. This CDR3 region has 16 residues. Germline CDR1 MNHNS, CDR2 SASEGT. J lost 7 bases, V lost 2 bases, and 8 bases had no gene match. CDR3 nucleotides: TGTGCCAGCAGTGAATTAGCACTAGCGGGATCGAATGAGCAGTTCTTC. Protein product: CASSELALAGSNEQFF.

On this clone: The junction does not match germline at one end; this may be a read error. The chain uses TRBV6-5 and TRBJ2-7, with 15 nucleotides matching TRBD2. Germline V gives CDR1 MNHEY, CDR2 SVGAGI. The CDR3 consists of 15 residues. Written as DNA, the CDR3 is TGTGCCAGCAGTTCCTCCTCCGGGACTAGCGGGAGGACAACCTTC. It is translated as CASSSSSGTSGRTTF.

CDR3 bases: TGCGCCAGCAGCTGGGATGGGACGGTGGTATATGGCTACACCTTC. It specifies CASSWDGTVVYGYTF. The chain employs TRBV5-1 and TRBJ1-2; perhaps TRBD1 as D (5 bases). This CDR3 contains 15 residues. Germline V gene sequence: CDR1 SGHRS, CDR2 YFSETQ. Trimming cost V 3 bases and J 5 bases, with 17 bases left between them.

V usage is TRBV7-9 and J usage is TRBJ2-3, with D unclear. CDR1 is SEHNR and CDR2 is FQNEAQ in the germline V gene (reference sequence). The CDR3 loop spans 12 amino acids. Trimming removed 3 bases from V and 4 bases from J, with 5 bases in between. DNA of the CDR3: TGTGCCAGCAGCTTTGTGTCAGATACGCAGTATTTT. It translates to CASSFVSDTQYF. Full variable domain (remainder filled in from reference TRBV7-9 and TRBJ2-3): DTGVSQNPRHKITKRGQNVTFRCDPISEHNRLYWYRQTLGQGPEFLTYFQNEAQLEKSRLLSDRFSAERPKGSFSTLEIQRTEQGDSAMYLCASSFVSDTQYFGPGTRLTVL.

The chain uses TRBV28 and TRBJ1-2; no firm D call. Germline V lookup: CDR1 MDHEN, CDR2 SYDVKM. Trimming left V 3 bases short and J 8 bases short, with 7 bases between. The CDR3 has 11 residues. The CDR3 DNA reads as TGTGCCAGCAGTTTCCATGGGGGCTACACCTTC. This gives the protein CASSFHGGYTF.

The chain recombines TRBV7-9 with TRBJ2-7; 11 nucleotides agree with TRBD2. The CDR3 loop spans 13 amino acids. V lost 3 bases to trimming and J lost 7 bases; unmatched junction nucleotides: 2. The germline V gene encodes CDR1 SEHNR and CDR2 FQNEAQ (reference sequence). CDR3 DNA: TGTGCCAGCAGCTTTAGCGGGAGGGAAGAGCAGTACTTC. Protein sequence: CASSFSGREEQYF.

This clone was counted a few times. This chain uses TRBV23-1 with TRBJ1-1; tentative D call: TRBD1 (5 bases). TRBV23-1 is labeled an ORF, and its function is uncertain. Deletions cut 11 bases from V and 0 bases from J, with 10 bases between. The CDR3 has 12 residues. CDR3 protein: CASQGVNTEAFF. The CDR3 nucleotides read TGCGCCTCCCAGGGTGTGAACACTGAAGCTTTCTTT.

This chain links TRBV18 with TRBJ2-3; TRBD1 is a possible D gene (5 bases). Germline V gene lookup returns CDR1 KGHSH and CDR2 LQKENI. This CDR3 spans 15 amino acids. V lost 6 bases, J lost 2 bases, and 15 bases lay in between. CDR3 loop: CASSDGRQNTDTQYF. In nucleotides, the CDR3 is TGTGCCAGCTCCGACGGGCGACAGAACACAGATACGCAGTATTTT. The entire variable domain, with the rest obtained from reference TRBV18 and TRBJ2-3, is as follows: NAGVMQNPRHLVRRRGQEARLRCSPMKGHSHVYWYRQLPEEGLKFMVYLQKENIIDESGMPKERFSAEFPKEGPSILRIQQVVRGDSAAYFCASSDGRQNTDTQYFGPGTRLTVL.

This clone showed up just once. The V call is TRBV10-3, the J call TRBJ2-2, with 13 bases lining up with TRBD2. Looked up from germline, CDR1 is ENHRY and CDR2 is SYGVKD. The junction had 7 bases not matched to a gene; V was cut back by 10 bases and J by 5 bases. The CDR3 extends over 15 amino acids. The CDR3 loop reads CATGLAGVRTGELFF. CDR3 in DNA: TGTGCCACAGGACTAGCGGGAGTAAGAACCGGGGAGCTGTTTTTT.

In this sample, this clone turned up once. CDR3 sequence: CASSLQRANEQFF. CDR3 bases: TGTGCCAGCAGCCTGCAGCGGGCCAATGAGCAGTTCTTC. The rearrangement uses TRBV4-2 and TRBJ2-1, with D perhaps matching TRBD2 (6 bases). Deletions cut 4 bases from V and 6 bases from J, with 10 bases between. The germline gives CDR1 LGHNA, CDR2 YNFKEQ. The CDR3 has 13 amino acids.

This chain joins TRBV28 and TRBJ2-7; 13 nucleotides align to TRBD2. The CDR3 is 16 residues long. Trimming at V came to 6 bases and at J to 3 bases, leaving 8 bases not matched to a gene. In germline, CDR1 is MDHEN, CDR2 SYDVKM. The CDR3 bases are TGTGCCAGCAGCCAACCGGGACTAGCGGGAAACTACGAGCAGTACTTC. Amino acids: CASSQPGLAGNYEQYF.

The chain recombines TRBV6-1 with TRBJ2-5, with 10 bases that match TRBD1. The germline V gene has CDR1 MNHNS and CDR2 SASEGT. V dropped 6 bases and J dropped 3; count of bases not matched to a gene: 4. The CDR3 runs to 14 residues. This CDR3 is CASSAGTGEETQYF. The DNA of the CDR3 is TGTGCCAGCAGCGCTGGGACAGGGGAAGAGACCCAGTACTTC.

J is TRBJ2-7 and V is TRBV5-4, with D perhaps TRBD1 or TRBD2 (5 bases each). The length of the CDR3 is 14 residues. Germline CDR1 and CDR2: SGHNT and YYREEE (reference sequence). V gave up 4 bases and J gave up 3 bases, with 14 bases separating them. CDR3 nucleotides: TGTGCCAGCAGCCCCCGGGACGGGATCTACGAGCAGTACTTC. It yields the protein CASSPRDGIYEQYF.

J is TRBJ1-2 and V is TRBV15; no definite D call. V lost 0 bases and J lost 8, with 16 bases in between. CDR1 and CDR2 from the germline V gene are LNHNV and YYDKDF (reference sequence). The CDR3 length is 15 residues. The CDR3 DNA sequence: TGTGCCACCAGCAGAGATCGAGGCGGCGCGGAGGGCTACACCTTC. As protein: CATSRDRGGAEGYTF.

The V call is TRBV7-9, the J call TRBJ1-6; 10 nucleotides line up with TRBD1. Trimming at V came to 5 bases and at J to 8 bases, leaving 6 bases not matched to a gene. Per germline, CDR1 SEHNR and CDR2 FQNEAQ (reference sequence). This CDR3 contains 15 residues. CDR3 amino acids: CASSPPGTGDSPLHF. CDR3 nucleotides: TGTGCCAGCAGCCCTCCCGGGACAGGGGATTCACCCCTCCACTTT. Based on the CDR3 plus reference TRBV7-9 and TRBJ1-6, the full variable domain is DTGVSQNPRHKITKRGQNVTFRCDPISEHNRLYWYRQTLGQGPEFLTYFQNEAQLEKSRLLSDRFSAERPKGSFSTLEIQRTEQGDSAMYLCASSPPGTGDSPLHFGNGTRLTVT.

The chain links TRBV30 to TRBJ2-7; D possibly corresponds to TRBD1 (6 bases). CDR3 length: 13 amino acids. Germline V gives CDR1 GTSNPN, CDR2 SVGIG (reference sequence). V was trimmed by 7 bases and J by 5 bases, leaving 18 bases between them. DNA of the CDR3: TGTGCCTCGGTCCGACAGGATCTGGACGAGCAGTACTTC. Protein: CASVRQDLDEQYF.